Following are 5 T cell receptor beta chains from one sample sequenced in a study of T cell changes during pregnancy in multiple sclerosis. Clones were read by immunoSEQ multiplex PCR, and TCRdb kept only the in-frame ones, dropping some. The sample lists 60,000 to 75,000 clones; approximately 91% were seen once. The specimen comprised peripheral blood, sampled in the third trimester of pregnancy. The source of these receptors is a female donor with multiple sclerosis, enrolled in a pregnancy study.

The CDR3 sequence: CASSDTDGYSNQPQHF. The CDR3 bases are TGTGCCAGCAGCGACACTGACGGATATAGCAATCAGCCCCAGCATTTT. This sequence joins TRBV5-8 and TRBJ1-5; D gene ambiguous. Trimming cost V 4 bases and J 0 bases, with 14 bases left between them. Germline loops: CDR1 SGHTS, CDR2 YDEGEE. This CDR3 has 16 amino acids.

The DNA of the CDR3 is TGTGCCAGCAGCTTTCGGGGGGCTTATGAAAAACTGTTTTTT. Amino acids: CASSFRGAYEKLFF. The rearrangement joins TRBV5-6 to TRBJ1-4, with a weak D call TRBD1 (6 bases). The germline CDR1 and CDR2 sequences are SGHDT and YYEEEE. This CDR3 region has 14 residues. The V gene lost 2 bases and the J gene lost 6 bases, with 11 bases spanning the gap.

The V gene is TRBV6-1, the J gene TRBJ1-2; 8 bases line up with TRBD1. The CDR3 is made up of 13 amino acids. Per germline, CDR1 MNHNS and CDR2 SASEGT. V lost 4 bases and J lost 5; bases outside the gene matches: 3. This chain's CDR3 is CASSGQGRYGYTF. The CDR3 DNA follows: TGTGCCAGCAGTGGACAGGGGCGATATGGCTACACCTTC.

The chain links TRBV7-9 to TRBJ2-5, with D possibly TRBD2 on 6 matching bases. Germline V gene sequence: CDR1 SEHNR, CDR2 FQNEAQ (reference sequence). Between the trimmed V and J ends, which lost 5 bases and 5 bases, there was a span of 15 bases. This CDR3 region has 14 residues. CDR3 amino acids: CASSPSGGMETQYF. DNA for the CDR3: TGTGCCAGCAGCCCGAGTGGAGGGATGGAGACCCAGTACTTC. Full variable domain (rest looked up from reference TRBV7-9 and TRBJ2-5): DTGVSQNPRHKITKRGQNVTFRCDPISEHNRLYWYRQTLGQGPEFLTYFQNEAQLEKSRLLSDRFSAERPKGSFSTLEIQRTEQGDSAMYLCASSPSGGMETQYFGPGTRLLVL.

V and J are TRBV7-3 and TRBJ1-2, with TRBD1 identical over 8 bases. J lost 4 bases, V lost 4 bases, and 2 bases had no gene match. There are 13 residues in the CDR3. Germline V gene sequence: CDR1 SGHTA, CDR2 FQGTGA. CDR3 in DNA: TGTGCCAGCAGCTCCGACAGGGGCTATGGCTACACCTTC. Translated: CASSSDRGYGYTF.